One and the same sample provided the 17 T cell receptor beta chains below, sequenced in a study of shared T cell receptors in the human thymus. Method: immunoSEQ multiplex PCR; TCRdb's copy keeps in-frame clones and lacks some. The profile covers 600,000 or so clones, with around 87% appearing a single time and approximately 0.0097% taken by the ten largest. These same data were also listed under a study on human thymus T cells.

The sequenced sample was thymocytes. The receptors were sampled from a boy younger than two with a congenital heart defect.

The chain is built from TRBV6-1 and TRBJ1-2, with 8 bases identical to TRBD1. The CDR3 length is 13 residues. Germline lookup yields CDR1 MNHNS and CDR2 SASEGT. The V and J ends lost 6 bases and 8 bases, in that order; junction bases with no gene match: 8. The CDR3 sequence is CASSPLDRDGYTF. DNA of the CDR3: TGTGCCAGCAGCCCACTGGACAGGGACGGCTACACCTTC.

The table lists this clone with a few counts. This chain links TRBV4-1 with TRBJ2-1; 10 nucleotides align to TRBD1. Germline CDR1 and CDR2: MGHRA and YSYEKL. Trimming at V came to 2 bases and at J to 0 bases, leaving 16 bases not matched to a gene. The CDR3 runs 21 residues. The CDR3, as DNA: TGCGCCAGCAGCCAACAAGAAGTCGACAGGGGGCACGGAAGCTCCTACAATGAGCAGTTCTTC. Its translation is CASSQQEVDRGHGSSYNEQFF.

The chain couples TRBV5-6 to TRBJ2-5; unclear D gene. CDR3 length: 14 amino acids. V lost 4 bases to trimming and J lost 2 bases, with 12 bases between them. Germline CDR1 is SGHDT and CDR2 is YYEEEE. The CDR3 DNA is TGTGCCAGCAGCCCCCCCCGCACACAAGAGACCCAGTACTTC. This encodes CASSPPRTQETQYF.

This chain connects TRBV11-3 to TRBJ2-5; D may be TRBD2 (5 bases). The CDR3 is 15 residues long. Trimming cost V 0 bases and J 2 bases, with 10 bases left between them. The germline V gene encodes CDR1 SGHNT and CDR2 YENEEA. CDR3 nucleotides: TGTGCCAGCAGCTTAGATCGGGGAGTACAAGAGACCCAGTACTTC. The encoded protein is CASSLDRGVQETQYF.

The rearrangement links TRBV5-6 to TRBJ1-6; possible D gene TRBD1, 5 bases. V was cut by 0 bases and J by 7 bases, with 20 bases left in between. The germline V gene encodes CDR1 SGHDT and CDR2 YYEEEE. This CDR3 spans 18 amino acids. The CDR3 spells CASSLDGHSRPENSPLHF. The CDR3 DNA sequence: TGTGCCAGCAGCTTGGATGGACATTCCCGTCCAGAGAATTCACCCCTCCACTTT.

CDR3 in DNA: TGTGCCAGCAGCTTGTTAAAGGGGGCTAACTATGGCTACACCTTC. Its protein is CASSLLKGANYGYTF. The chain combines TRBV5-6 with TRBJ1-2; weak D call: TRBD1 (6 bases). The CDR3 has 15 amino acids. V gave up 1 base and J gave up 0 bases, with 10 bases separating them. Germline lookup yields CDR1 SGHDT and CDR2 YYEEEE.

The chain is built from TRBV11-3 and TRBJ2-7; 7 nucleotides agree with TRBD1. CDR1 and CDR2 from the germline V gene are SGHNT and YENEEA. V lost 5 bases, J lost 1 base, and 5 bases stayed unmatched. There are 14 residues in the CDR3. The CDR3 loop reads CASSPRDRSYEQYF. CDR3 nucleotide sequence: TGTGCCAGCAGCCCACGGGACAGATCCTACGAGCAGTACTTC.

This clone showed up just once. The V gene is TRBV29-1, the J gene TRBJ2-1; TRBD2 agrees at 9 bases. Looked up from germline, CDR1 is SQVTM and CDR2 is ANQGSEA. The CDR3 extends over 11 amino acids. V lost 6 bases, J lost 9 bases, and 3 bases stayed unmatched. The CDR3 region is CSVVAGVEQFF. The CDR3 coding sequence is TGCAGCGTGGTAGCGGGAGTTGAGCAGTTCTTC.

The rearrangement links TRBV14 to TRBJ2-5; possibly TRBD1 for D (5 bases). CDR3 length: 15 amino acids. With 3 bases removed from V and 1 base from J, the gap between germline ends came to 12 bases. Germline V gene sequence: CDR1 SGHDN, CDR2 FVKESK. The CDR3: CASSQRDRPQETQYF. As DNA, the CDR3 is TGTGCCAGCAGCCAGAGAGACAGACCCCAAGAGACCCAGTACTTC.

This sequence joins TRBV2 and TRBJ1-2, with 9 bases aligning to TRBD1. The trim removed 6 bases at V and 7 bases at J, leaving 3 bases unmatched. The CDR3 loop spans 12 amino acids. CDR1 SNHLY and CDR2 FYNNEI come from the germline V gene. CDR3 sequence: CASRDRGSGYTF. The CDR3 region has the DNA TGTGCCAGCAGGGACAGGGGAAGTGGCTACACCTTC.

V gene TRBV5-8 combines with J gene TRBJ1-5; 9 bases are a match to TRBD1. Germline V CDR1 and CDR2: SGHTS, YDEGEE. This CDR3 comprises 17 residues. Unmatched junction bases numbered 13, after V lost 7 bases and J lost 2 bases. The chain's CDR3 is CASRPGQGTLGNQPQHF. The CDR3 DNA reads TGTGCCAGCCGGCCGGGACAGGGTACGTTAGGCAATCAGCCCCAGCATTTT.

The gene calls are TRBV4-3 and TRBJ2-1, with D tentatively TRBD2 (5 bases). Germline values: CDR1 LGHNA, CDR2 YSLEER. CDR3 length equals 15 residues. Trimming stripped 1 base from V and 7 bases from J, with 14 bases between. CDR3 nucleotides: TGCGCCAGCAGCCAAGCGAGCGGCTACCTTAATGAGCAGTTCTTC. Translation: CASSQASGYLNEQFF.

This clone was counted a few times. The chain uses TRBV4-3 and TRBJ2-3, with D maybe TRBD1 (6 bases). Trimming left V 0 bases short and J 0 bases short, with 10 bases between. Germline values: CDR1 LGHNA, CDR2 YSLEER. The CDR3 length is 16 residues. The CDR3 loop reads CASSQEGGTSTDTQYF. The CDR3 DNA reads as TGCGCCAGCAGCCAAGAAGGGGGTACAAGCACAGATACGCAGTATTTT.

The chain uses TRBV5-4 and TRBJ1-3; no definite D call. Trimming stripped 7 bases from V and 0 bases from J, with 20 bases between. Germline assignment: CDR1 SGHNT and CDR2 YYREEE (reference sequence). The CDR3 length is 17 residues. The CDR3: CASSRPNRGISGNTIYF. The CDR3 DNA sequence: TGTGCCAGCTCCAGGCCCAATAGAGGGATCTCTGGAAACACCATATATTTT.

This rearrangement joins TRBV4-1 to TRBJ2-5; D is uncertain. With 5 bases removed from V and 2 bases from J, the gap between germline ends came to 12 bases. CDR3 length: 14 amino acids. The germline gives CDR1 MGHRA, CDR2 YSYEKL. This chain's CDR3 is CASSVRSGQETQYF. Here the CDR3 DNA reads TGCGCCAGCAGCGTAAGATCCGGGCAAGAGACCCAGTACTTC.

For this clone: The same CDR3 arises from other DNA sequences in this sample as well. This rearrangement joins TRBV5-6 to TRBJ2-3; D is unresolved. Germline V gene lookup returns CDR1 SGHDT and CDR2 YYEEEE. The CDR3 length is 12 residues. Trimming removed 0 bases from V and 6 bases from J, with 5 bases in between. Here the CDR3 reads CASSLAVDTQYF. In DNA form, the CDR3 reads TGTGCCAGCAGCTTGGCGGTTGATACGCAGTATTTT.

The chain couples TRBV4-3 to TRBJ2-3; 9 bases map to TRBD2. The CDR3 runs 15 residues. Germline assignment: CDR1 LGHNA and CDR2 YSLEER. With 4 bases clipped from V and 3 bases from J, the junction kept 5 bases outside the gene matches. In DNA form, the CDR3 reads TGCGCCAGCAGCCGTCTAGCGGGGTGGACAGATACGCAGTATTTT. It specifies CASSRLAGWTDTQYF.